This T cell receptor beta chain appears in the sequencing data of a study of T-cell memory formation after mild COVID-19. For the study at large: Largely donor-specific sequence clusters came from a couple of donors.

For this clonotype: The antigen is not known.

cDNA libraries for TCR alpha and TCR beta, carrying sample barcodes and UMIs, came from 5'RACE with constant-segment primers. TCRdb processed the 5' RACE reads anew with MiXCR; each CDR3 protein has one entry. The sample carries about 210,000 distinct CDR3 sequences, about 10% recorded once. Trimming left V 4 bases short and J 7 bases short, with 16 bases between. CDR1 LGHNA and CDR2 YSLEER come from the germline V gene. The CDR3 has 15 residues. Whole-study results and caveats: Some clones that responded turned up in pre-infection memory, which suggests that cross-reactive memory joined in. Most CD4+ clones that shrank were in CM and EM, while CD8+ ones turned up in EMRA.

The specimen was PBMCs or a T cell subset sorted from them (not recorded which). This receptor was identified in a man between 18 and 35 years old who had mild COVID-19 (a few samples of this study predate the infection). Cell type and time point are not known. The rearrangement links TRBV4-3 to TRBJ2-2; a possible D gene is TRBD1 (6 bases). CDR3 loop: CASSRGEQGSGELFF. Here the CDR3 DNA reads TGCGCCAGCAGCCGAGGTGAACAGGGAAGCGGGGAGCTGTTTTTT.